The 3 T cell receptor beta chains reported below all come from one sample, sequenced in a study of T cell responses to AZD1222 COVID-19 vaccine. TCRdb's copy holds only in-frame clones and misses some; the assay was immunoSEQ multiplex PCR. The sample holds about 70,000 clones, roughly nine tenths seen once. Sequenced here: peripheral blood, sampled 28 days after the second AZD1222 dose. Receptor source: an adult who received the AZD1222 COVID-19 vaccine.

V is TRBV28 and J is TRBJ1-4; D not resolved. V was cut by 2 bases and J by 6 bases, with 4 bases left in between. The CDR3 totals 12 residues. The germline V gene has CDR1 MDHEN and CDR2 SYDVKM. The CDR3: CASSLQYEKLFF. The CDR3 coding sequence is TGTGCCAGCAGTTTACAGTATGAAAAACTGTTTTTT.

J is TRBJ2-1 and V is TRBV6-1; 7 bases map to TRBD1. Germline assignment: CDR1 MNHNS and CDR2 SASEGT. With 2 bases clipped from V and 3 bases from J, the junction kept 7 bases outside the gene matches. CDR3 length: 16 amino acids. The CDR3 DNA follows: TGTGCCAGCAGTGAATTTGTGGGACAGCTCTACAATGAGCAGTTCTTC. Encoded protein: CASSEFVGQLYNEQFF.

J is TRBJ1-5 and V is TRBV2; D perhaps matches TRBD1 (5 bases). Between the trimmed V and J ends, which lost 7 bases and 5 bases, there was a span of 18 bases. This CDR3 comprises 15 residues. Germline V gene sequence: CDR1 SNHLY, CDR2 FYNNEI. The CDR3 DNA reads TGTGCCAGCAAAATTCGGGGGTCGGGGGATCAGCCCCAGCATTTT. Encoded protein: CASKIRGSGDQPQHF.